The 8 T cell receptor beta chains listed next were all sequenced from one sample in a study of T cell clones after liver transplantation. The data were produced by immunoSEQ multiplex PCR, yet TCRdb's version contains in-frame clones alone and is incomplete. The table records about 76,000 clones, approximately 87% of them present only once. Source: CD4+ T cells from blood, taken at the 22-month timepoint. The receptors derive from a human patient who received a liver transplant. The T cells may come from the graft donor.

The chain is built from TRBV6-5 and TRBJ2-3; no firm D call. The ends were cut back, 0 bases at V and 0 bases at J, with 7 bases in the middle. The germline CDR1 and CDR2 sequences are MNHEY and SVGAGI. There are 15 residues in the CDR3. CDR3 sequence (DNA): TGTGCCAGCAGTTACTCCCATGCAAGCACAGATACGCAGTATTTT. This translates into CASSYSHASTDTQYF.

The chain employs TRBV28 and TRBJ2-1, with D perhaps assigned TRBD1 or TRBD2 (5 bases each). Looked up from germline, CDR1 is MDHEN and CDR2 is SYDVKM. With 5 bases removed from V and 0 bases from J, the gap between germline ends came to 5 bases. This CDR3 has 13 residues. CDR3 protein: CASSGGSYNEQFF. The CDR3 DNA sequence: TGTGCCAGCAGTGGGGGCTCCTACAATGAGCAGTTCTTC.

The rearrangement links TRBV11-2 to TRBJ2-2; D is possibly TRBD2 (6 bases). Germline V gene data show CDR1 as SGHAT and CDR2 as FQNNGV. The CDR3 runs to 13 residues. Trimming took 3 bases from V and 8 from J, leaving 10 bases between them. The CDR3 loop is CASSLRLGGELFF. DNA of the CDR3: TGTGCCAGCAGCTTGAGACTAGGTGGGGAGCTGTTTTTT.

The CDR3, as DNA: TGTGCCAGTAGTATCCCAAACAGGGGGAATCAGCCCCAGCATTTT. It is translated as CASSIPNRGNQPQHF. This chain connects TRBV19 to TRBJ1-5; TRBD1 matches 8 bases. The CDR3 has 15 amino acids. With 3 bases clipped from V and 4 bases from J, the junction kept 5 bases outside the gene matches. From germline, CDR1 is LNHDA and CDR2 SQIVND (reference sequence).

This clone was recorded a few times. The rearrangement joins TRBV4-2 to TRBJ2-1; 9 bases agree with TRBD2. The V and J ends lost 0 bases and 5 bases, in that order; junction bases with no gene match: 8. The CDR3 is 17 amino acids. Germline assignment: CDR1 LGHNA and CDR2 YNFKEQ. In nucleotides, the CDR3 is TGTGCCAGCAGCCAAGATGGGGTGGCTAGCGGGAACAATGAGCAGTTCTTC. Amino acids: CASSQDGVASGNNEQFF.

V usage is TRBV7-9 and J usage is TRBJ2-2; 7 bases align to TRBD1. This CDR3 comprises 15 residues. Germline trimming cut 4 bases from V and 6 bases from J; bases unmatched to any gene: 8. In germline, CDR1 is SEHNR, CDR2 FQNEAQ (reference sequence). This CDR3 reads CASSWTGAFAGELFF. For the CDR3, the DNA is TGTGCCAGCAGCTGGACAGGAGCTTTCGCCGGGGAGCTGTTTTTT. Drawing the rest from reference TRBV7-9 and TRBJ2-2, the complete variable domain is DTGVSQNPRHKITKRGQNVTFRCDPISEHNRLYWYRQTLGQGPEFLTYFQNEAQLEKSRLLSDRFSAERPKGSFSTLEIQRTEQGDSAMYLCASSWTGAFAGELFFGEGSRLTVL.

This clone has just a few counts. Distinct nucleotide sequences in the sample also encode this CDR3. The chain uses TRBV6-6 and TRBJ2-7; no clear D. Germline V gives CDR1 MNHNY, CDR2 SVGAGI (reference sequence). The CDR3 covers 12 residues. The V gene lost 0 bases and the J gene lost 4 bases, with 4 bases spanning the gap. The CDR3 spells CASSYSSYEQYF. CDR3 coding DNA: TGTGCCAGCAGTTACTCGTCTTACGAGCAGTACTTC.

Here the CDR3 DNA reads TGTGCCAGCAGCCGTAAGATGGCGGAGACCCAGTACTTC. This translates into CASSRKMAETQYF. The genes are TRBV27 and TRBJ2-5; D ambiguous. CDR3 length: 13 residues. Germline V CDR1 and CDR2: MNHEY, SMNVEV (reference sequence). V was shortened by 6 bases and J by 5 bases, with 13 bases between the two germline ends.